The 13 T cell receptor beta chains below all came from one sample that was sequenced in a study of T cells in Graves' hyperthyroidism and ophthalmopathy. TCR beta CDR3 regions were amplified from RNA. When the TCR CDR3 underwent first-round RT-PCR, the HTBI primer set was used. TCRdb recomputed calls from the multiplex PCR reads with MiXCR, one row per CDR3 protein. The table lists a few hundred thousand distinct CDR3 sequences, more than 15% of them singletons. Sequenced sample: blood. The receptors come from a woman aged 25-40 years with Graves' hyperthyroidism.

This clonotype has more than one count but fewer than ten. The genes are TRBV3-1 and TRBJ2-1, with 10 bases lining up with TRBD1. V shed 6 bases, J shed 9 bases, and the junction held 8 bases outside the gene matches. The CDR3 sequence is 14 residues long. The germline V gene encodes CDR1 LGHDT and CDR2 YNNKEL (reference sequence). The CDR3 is CASSQTGGIGEQFF. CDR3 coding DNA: TGTGCCAGCAGTCAGACAGGGGGCATCGGTGAGCAGTTCTTC.

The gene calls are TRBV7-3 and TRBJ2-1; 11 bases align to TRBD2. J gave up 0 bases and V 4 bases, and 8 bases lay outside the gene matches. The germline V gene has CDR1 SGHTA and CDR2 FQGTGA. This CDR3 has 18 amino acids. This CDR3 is CASSSSGRQTNSYNEQFF. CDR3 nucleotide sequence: TGTGCCAGCAGCTCTAGCGGGAGGCAGACTAACTCCTACAATGAGCAGTTCTTC.

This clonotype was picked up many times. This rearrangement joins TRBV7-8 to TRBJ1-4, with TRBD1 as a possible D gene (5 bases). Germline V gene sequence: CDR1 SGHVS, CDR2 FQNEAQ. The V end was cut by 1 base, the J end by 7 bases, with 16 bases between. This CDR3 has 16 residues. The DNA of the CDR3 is TGTGCCAGCAGCTTAGGAAATATAGGGGTTGGTGAAAAACTGTTTTTT. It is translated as CASSLGNIGVGEKLFF.

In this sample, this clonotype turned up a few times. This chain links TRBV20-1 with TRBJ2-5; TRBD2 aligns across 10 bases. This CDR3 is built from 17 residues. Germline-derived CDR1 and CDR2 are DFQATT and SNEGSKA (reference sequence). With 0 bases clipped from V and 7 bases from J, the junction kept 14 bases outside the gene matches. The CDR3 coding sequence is TGCAGTGCTAGAGATCTCGGGACTAGCGCTTCTCTTTGGACCCAGTACTTC. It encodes CSARDLGTSASLWTQYF.

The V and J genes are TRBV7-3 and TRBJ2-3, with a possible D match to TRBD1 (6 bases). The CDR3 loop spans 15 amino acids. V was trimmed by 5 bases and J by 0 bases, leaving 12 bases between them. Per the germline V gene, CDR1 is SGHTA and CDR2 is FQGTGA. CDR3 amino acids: CASSPGDTSTDTQYF. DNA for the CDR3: TGTGCCAGCAGCCCAGGGGATACTAGCACAGATACGCAGTATTTT. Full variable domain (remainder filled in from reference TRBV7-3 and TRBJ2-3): GAGVSQTPSNKVTEKGKYVELRCDPISGHTALYWYRQSLGQGPEFLIYFQGTGAADDSGLPNDRFFAVRPEGSVSTLKIQRTERGDSAVYLCASSPGDTSTDTQYFGPGTRLTVL.

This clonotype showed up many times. Here the CDR3 reads CASSQYGQGRIGELFF. CDR3 sequence (DNA): TGTGCCAGCAGCCAATACGGACAGGGGAGAATCGGGGAGCTGTTTTTT. The chain has TRBV7-2 and TRBJ2-2; 9 bases fit TRBD1. The CDR3 spans 16 residues. J was trimmed by 7 bases and V by 5 bases; bases with no gene match: 11. Germline V gives CDR1 SGHTA, CDR2 FQGNSA.

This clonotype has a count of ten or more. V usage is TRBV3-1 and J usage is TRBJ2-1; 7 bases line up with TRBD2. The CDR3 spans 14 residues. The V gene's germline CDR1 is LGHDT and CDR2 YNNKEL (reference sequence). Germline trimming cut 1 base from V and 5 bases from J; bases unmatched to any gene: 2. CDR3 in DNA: TGTGCCAGCAGCCAAGGGGGGGGTGACAATGAGCAGTTCTTC. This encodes CASSQGGGDNEQFF.

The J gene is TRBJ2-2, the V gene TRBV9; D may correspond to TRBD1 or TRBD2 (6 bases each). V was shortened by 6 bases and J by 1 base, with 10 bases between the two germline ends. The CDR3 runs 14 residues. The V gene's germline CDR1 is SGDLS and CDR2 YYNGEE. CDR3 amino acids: CASNGGGNTGELFF. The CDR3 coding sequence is TGTGCCAGCAACGGGGGCGGGAACACCGGGGAGCTGTTTTTT.

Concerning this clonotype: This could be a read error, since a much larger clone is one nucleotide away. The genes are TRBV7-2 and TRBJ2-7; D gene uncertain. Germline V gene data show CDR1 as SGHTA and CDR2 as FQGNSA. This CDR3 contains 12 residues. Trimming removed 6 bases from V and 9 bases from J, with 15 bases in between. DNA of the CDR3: TGTGCCAGCAGGGAAGGGCTAGTCGGGCAGTACTTC. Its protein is CASREGLVGQYF.

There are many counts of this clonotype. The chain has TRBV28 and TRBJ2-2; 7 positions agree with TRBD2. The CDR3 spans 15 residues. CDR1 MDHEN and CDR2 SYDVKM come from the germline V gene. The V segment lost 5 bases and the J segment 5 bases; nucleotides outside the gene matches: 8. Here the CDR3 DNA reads TGTGCCAGCAGTCCTAGCGGAGTGGGGACCGGGGAGCTGTTTTTT. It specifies CASSPSGVGTGELFF.

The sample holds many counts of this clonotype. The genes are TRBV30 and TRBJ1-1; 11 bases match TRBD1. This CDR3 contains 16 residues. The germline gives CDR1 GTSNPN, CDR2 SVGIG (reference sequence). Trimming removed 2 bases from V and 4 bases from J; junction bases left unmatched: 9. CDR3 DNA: TGTGCCTGGAGTAGCAGGACAGGGGGCGCAGGCACTGAAGCTTTCTTT. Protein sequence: CAWSSRTGGAGTEAFF.

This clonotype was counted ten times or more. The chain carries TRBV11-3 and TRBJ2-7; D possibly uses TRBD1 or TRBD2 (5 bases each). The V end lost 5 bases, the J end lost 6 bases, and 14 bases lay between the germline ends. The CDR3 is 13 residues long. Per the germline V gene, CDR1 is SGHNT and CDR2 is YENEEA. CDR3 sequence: CASSVSGTSEQYF. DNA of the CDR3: TGTGCCAGCAGCGTCTCCGGGACCTCCGAGCAGTACTTC. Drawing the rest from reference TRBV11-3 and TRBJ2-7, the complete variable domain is EAGVVQSPRYKIIEKKQPVAFWCNPISGHNTLYWYLQNLGQGPELLIRYENEEAVDDSQLPKDRFSAERLKGVDSTLKIQPAELGDSAVYLCASSVSGTSEQYFGPGTRLTVT.

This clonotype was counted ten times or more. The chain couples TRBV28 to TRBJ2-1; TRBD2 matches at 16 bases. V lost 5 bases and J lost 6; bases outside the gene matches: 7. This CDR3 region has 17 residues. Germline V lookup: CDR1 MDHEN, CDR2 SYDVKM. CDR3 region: CASSPLGLAGGFNEQFF. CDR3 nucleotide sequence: TGTGCCAGCAGTCCCTTGGGACTAGCGGGAGGGTTCAATGAGCAGTTCTTC.